These T cell receptor beta chains were read from a single sample in a study of control samples from healthy donors and cancer patients. Data came from immunoSEQ multiplex PCR; TCRdb stores just in-frame clones and leaves some out. In the table there are roughly 59,000 clones, more than 85% of which are singletons. Sequenced material: PBMCs. All receptors derive from a man aged 40-50 years with colorectal cancer. The CDR3 runs from the conserved cysteine through the conserved F or W. Fields, in order: clone size, J gene, V gene, D gene, CDR3 protein. A D gene is named only where the DNA matches it firmly. Clone size is shown for a subset of rows, as once, few, many or a class of expanded clone.

size: .; J: TRBJ2-3; V: TRBV4-1; D: TRBD1; CDR3: CASSQGLGAGGRTDTQYF
size: .; J: TRBJ2-3; V: TRBV19; D: .; CDR3: CASRSSTDTQYF
size: .; J: TRBJ2-1; V: TRBV13; D: .; CDR3: CASSWTAPSSYNEQFF
size: .; J: TRBJ2-4; V: TRBV6-5; D: TRBD2; CDR3: CASSRLAGGKNIQYF
size: .; J: TRBJ2-1; V: TRBV9; D: TRBD2; CDR3: CASTLLAGGGDEQFF
size: once; J: TRBJ1-1; V: TRBV4-1; D: .; CDR3: CASSPSWGTEAFF
size: .; J: TRBJ2-7; V: TRBV2; D: .; CDR3: CASSLYEQYF
size: .; J: TRBJ1-2; V: TRBV5-1; D: .; CDR3: CASSSGLPSFNGYTF
size: .; J: TRBJ2-2; V: TRBV19; D: .; CDR3: CASSNRVTGELFF
size: once; J: TRBJ2-3; V: TRBV2; D: TRBD1; CDR3: CASMVGPTGGTDTQYF
size: .; J: TRBJ2-7; V: TRBV18; D: .; CDR3: CASSIEAAGSGEQYF
size: .; J: TRBJ1-1; V: TRBV29-1; D: .; CDR3: CSATENTEAFF
size: .; J: TRBJ2-7; V: TRBV4-2; D: TRBD2; CDR3: CASSQDPAGGTRSYEQYF
size: .; J: TRBJ1-1; V: TRBV7-9; D: .; CDR3: CASRPKGTEAFF
size: .; J: TRBJ2-7; V: TRBV5-4; D: TRBD2; CDR3: CASSLAGLAGITYEQYF
size: .; J: TRBJ1-1; V: TRBV6-5; D: TRBD1; CDR3: CASSSGTGANTEAFF
size: .; J: TRBJ1-1; V: TRBV5-1; D: .; CDR3: CASSVGLMNTEAFF
size: .; J: TRBJ1-1; V: TRBV29-1; D: TRBD1; CDR3: CSAGTGMNTEAFF
size: .; J: TRBJ2-7; V: TRBV19; D: TRBD1; CDR3: CASSTPDRGSGEQYF
size: .; J: TRBJ1-1; V: TRBV3-1/TRBV3-2; D: .; CDR3: CASSRSGGITEAFF
size: .; J: TRBJ2-7; V: TRBV3-1/TRBV3-2; D: .; CDR3: CASSQDYLGSSYEQYF
size: .; J: TRBJ2-4; V: TRBV2; D: TRBD2; CDR3: CASSEEGAGGLVAKNIQYF
size: .; J: TRBJ1-6; V: TRBV9; D: TRBD1; CDR3: CASSVGQGAISPLHF
size: once; J: TRBJ1-1; V: TRBV9; D: .; CDR3: CASSVGEGIHTEAFF
size: .; J: TRBJ1-1; V: TRBV30; D: .; CDR3: CAWSYEEGWPMNTEAFF
size: once; J: TRBJ2-5; V: TRBV3-1/TRBV3-2; D: .; CDR3: CASSQRETQYF
size: .; J: TRBJ2-1; V: TRBV7-2; D: TRBD1; CDR3: CASSWGTGGAYNEQFF
size: .; J: TRBJ1-6; V: TRBV6-5; D: TRBD1; CDR3: CASSPGTGGSPLHF
size: .; J: TRBJ2-5; V: TRBV7-7; D: TRBD2; CDR3: CASSPSSGGGTETQYF
size: .; J: TRBJ2-3; V: TRBV13; D: .; CDR3: CASSLRTTTDTQYF
size: .; J: TRBJ2-5; V: TRBV10-1; D: .; CDR3: CAILFPRKTEETQYF
size: .; J: TRBJ1-1; V: TRBV6-5; D: TRBD1; CDR3: CASSNPDRANTEAFF
size: .; J: TRBJ1-4; V: TRBV15; D: .; CDR3: CATSSPATNEKLFF
size: .; J: TRBJ1-6; V: TRBV7-6; D: TRBD1; CDR3: CASSQLSGGGGNSPLHF
size: few; J: TRBJ2-1; V: TRBV11-2; D: .; CDR3: CASSPRRGGEQFF
size: .; J: TRBJ2-1; V: TRBV7-3; D: .; CDR3: CASSFRTANEQFF
size: .; J: TRBJ1-2; V: TRBV11-3; D: TRBD1; CDR3: CASSSTGTGVYGYTF
size: .; J: TRBJ2-5; V: TRBV15; D: TRBD1; CDR3: CATSRGTGALFGETQYF
size: .; J: TRBJ2-2; V: TRBV9; D: TRBD2; CDR3: CASSTPRGVAGAINTGELFF
size: .; J: TRBJ2-5; V: TRBV18; D: TRBD1; CDR3: CASSQGQQETQYF
size: .; J: TRBJ1-6; V: TRBV6-1; D: .; CDR3: CASSETGGGFTYNSPLHF
size: .; J: TRBJ1-1; V: TRBV5-1; D: TRBD1; CDR3: CASSLQTGSKNTEAFF
size: .; J: TRBJ2-2; V: TRBV9; D: TRBD2; CDR3: CASSAKTSGGAPGELFF
size: .; J: TRBJ2-5; V: TRBV5-4; D: TRBD1; CDR3: CASSSAVGTGETQYF